This TCR beta chain was observed in a study of blood T cell repertoires in COVID-19 (dated by TCRdb to 2020 to 2021). Background on the whole study: Collaborator samples came from the United States, Italy and Spain and covered acute and convalescent phases of COVID-19. The prospective study material was composed of cDNA or gDNA derived from T cells, B-cell-depleted T cells, or PBMCs. Subjects who had been exposed to COVID-19, were actively infected with it, or had recovered from it provided the deeply sampled blood TCRbeta repertoires that made up the dataset. The repertoires were released in a freely available public database intended as a resource for research on the immune response to SARS-CoV-2. Samples were obtained from the ongoing ImmuneRACE study (first 160 participants) and from 1,254 subjects provided by 6 global collaborators. A de-identified subject ID, COVID-19 status, age in years and sex were almost always included in the sample metadata. Where available, HLA class I and class II types were obtained from metadata supplied by the sample provider rather than from assay-based typing. Paper-wide results and their limitations: The amount of clinical and demographic metadata varied by source and participant and was provided uncurated.

The immunoSEQ Assay, a bias-controlled multiplex PCR, was used to amplify TCRbeta CDR3 regions from genomic DNA. On the authors' methods: Within the assay, amplification of reference gene primers was used to estimate how many nucleated cells each sample contained. Sequence reads were collapsed and filtered to measure the absolute abundance of every unique TCRbeta CDR3 rearrangement. Productive Simpson clonality was computed per sample as the square root of Simpson's diversity index over productive rearrangements. Held by TCRdb, this immuneACCESS table contains in-frame sequences only and omits some clones. Under half of the omission traces to an unresolved V gene where checked; the cause of the rest is unknown. That table supplies the V and J calls and clone size; D and trimming were determined from the DNA. Recorded for this sample are about 120,000 clones; 82% of them occurred a single time. Approximately 5% of the sample comes from the top ten.

Whole blood was collected in K2EDTA tubes by collaborating institutions according to the institutions' own protocols. For TCRbeta analysis, collaborator samples were shipped as frozen whole blood, as isolated PBMCs, or as DNA extracted from either sample type. A distance of 8 bases separates the germline ends of V and J, which lose 0 bases and 3 bases respectively. Reading from cysteine to phenylalanine, the CDR3 counts 14 amino acids. The CDR3 DNA has 42 bases and is translated from base 1. The CDR1 and CDR2 encoded by the germline V gene are MGHRA and YSYEKL. Regarding this clone: No cognate antigen has been identified for it. Base qualities are not provided; no much larger clone lies one nucleotide away.

Sequencing was performed on peripheral blood. This TCR came from an older woman with acute or convalescent COVID-19. Recombination connected TRBV4-1 to TRBJ1-1, and perhaps TRBD1 as D gene, on 6 matching bases. Here is the DNA: TGCGCCAGCAGCCAAGATTGGACAGACACTGAAGCTTTCTTT. Its protein is CASSQDWTDTEAFF.